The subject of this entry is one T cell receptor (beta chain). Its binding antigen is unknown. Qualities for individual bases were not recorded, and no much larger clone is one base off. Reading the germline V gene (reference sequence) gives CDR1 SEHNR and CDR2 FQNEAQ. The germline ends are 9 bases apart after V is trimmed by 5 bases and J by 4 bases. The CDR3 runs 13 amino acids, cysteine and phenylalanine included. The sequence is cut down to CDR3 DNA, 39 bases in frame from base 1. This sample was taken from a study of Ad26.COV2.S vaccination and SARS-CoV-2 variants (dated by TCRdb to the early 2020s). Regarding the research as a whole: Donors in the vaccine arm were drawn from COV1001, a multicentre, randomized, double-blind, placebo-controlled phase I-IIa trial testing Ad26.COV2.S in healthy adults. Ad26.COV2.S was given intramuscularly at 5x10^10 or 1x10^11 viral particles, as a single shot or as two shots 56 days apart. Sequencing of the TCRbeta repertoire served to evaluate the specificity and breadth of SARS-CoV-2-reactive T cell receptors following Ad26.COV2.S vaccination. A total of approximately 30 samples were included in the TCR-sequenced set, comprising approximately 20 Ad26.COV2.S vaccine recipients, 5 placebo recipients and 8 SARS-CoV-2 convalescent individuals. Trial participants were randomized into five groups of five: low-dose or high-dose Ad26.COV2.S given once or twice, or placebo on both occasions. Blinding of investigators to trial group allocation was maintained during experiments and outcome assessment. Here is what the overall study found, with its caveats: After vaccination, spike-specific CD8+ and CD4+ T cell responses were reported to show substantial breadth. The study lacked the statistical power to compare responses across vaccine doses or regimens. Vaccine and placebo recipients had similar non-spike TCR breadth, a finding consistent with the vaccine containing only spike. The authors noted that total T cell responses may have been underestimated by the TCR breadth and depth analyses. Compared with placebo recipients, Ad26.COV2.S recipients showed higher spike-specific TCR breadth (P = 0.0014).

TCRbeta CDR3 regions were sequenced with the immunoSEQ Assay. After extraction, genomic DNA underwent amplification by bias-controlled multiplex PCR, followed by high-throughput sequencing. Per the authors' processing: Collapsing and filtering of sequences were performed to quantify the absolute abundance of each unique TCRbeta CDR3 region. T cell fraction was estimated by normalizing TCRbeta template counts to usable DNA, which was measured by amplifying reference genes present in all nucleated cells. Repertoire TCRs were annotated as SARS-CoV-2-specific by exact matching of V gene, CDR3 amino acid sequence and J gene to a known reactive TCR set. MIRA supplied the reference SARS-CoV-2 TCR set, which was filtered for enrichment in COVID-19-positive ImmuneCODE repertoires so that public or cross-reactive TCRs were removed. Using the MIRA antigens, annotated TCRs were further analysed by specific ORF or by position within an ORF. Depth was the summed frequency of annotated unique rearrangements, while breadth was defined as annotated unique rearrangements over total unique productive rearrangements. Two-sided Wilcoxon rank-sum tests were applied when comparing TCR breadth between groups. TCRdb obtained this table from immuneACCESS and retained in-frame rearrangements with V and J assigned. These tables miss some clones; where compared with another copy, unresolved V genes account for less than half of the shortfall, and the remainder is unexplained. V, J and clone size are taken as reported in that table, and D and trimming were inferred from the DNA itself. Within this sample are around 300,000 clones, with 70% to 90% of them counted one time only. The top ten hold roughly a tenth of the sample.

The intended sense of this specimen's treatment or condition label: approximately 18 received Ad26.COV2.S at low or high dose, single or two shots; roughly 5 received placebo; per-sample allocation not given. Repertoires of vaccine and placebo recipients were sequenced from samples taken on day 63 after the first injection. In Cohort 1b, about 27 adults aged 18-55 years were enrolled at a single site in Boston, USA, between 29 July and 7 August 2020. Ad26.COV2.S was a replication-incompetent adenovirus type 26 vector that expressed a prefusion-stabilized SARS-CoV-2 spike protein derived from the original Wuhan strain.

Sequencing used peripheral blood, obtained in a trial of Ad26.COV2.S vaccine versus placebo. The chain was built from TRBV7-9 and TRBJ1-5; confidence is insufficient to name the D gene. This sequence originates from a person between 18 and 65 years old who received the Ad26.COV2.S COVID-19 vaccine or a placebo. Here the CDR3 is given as CASSPAENQPQHF. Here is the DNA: TGTGCCAGCAGCCCTGCTGAAAATCAGCCCCAGCATTTT.